These 2 T cell receptor beta chains came from one sample sequenced in a study of identical twins. One entry per CDR3 protein results from TCRdb running MiXCR on the 5' RACE reads. This repertoire shows some 500,000 distinct CDR3 sequences, 22% found once; its top ten account for around 0.9%. These data were likewise used in another study, on T cells expressing NK-cell markers.

Sequenced material: CD4+ T cells sorted from blood. The receptor set was obtained from a woman between 18 and 30 years old in good health.

The table lists this clonotype with a few counts. The chain is built from TRBV7-9 and TRBJ2-7, with 12 nucleotides matching TRBD2. CDR1 is SEHNR and CDR2 is FQNEAQ in the germline V gene (reference sequence). There are 17 residues in the CDR3. The ends lost 5 bases at V and 2 bases at J; junction bases unmatched: 10. The CDR3 reads CASSPGLAGTTPYEQYF. The CDR3 DNA is TGTGCCAGCAGCCCAGGACTAGCGGGGACAACCCCCTACGAGCAGTACTTC.

This clonotype was counted only a few times. The V and J genes are TRBV6-2 or TRBV6-3 and TRBJ2-7; the D call may be TRBD1 or TRBD2 (6 bases each). CDR3 length equals 15 residues. Germline V gene data show CDR1 as MNHEY and CDR2 as SVGEGT. Trimming removed 2 bases from V and 4 bases from J, with 15 bases in between. CDR3 loop: CASSYPSQGGYEQYF. The CDR3 nucleotides are TGTGCCAGCAGTTACCCCTCACAGGGAGGTTACGAGCAGTACTTC.